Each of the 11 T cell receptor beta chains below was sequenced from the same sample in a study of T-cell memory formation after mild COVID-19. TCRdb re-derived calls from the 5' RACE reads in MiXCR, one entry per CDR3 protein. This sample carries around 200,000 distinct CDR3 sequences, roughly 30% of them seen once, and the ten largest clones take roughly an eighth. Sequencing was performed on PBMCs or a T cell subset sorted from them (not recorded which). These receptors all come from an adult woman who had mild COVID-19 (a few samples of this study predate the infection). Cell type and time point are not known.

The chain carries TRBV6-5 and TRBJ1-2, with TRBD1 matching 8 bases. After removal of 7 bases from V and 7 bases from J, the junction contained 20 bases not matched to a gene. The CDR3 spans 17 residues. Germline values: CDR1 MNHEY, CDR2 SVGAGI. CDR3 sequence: CASTPTRGQGGYGGYTF. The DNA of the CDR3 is TGTGCCAGCACCCCGACTCGTGGACAGGGAGGTTACGGTGGCTACACCTTC.

The CDR3 reads CASSQTTIGELFF. For the CDR3, the DNA is TGCGCCAGCAGCCAAACCACTATCGGGGAGCTGTTTTTT. The chain carries TRBV4-3 and TRBJ2-2; D unclear. Trimming shortened V by 2 bases and J by 7 bases, and 8 bases separated the two germline ends. Per the germline V gene, CDR1 is LGHNA and CDR2 is YSLEER. This CDR3 contains 13 residues.

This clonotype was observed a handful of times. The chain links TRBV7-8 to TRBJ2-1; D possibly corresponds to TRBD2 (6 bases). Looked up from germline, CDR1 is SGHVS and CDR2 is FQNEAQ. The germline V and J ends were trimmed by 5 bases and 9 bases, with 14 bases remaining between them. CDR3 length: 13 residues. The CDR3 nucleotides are TGTGCCAGCAGCCTAAATACCGGGGGTGAGCAGTTCTTC. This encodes CASSLNTGGEQFF.

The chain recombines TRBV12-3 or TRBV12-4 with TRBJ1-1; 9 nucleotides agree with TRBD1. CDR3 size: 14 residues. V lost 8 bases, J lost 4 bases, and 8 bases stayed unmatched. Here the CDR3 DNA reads TGTGCCAGCTCGACAGGGACAGGGAGCACTGAAGCTTTCTTT. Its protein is CASSTGTGSTEAFF.

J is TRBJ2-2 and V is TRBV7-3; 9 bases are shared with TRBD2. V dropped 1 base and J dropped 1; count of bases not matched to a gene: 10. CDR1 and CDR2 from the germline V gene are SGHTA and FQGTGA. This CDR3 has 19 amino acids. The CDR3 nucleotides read TGTGCCAGCAGCTTAAGAGAGCTAGGACTAGCGTTGAACACCGGGGAGCTGTTTTTT. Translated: CASSLRELGLALNTGELFF.

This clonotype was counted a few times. CDR3 in DNA: TGCAGTGCTAGACCAGGGGACAGTGAGGAAAAACTGTTTTTT. Translation gives CSARPGDSEEKLFF. The rearrangement links TRBV20-1 to TRBJ1-4, with 7 bases matching TRBD1. V gave up 2 bases and J gave up 8 bases; unmatched junction bases: 8. Germline V CDR1 and CDR2: DFQATT, SNEGSKA (reference sequence). CDR3 length: 14 amino acids.

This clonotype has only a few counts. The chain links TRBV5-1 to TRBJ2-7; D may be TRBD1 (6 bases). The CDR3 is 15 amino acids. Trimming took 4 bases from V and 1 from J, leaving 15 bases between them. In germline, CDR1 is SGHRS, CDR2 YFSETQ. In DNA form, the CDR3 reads TGCGCCAGCAGCGAGGCAGGGGTAAGGTCCTACGAGCAGTACTTC. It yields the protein CASSEAGVRSYEQYF.

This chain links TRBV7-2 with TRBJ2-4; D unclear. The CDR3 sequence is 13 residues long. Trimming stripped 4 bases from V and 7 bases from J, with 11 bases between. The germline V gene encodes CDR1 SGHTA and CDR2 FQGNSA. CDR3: CASSSVGWNIQYF. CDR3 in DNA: TGTGCCAGCAGCTCGGTGGGCTGGAACATTCAGTACTTC.

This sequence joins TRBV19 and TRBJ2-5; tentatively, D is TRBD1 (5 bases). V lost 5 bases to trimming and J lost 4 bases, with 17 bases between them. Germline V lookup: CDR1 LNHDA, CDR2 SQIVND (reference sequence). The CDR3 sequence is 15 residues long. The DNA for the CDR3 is TGTGCCAGTAGTGCCAGGCTAAGGGGCGGAGAGACCCAGTACTTC. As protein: CASSARLRGGETQYF.

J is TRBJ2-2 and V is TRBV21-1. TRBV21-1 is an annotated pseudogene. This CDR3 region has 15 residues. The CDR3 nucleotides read TGTGCCAGCAGCAAAACGACCATACACACCGGGGAGCTGTTTTTT. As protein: CASSKTTIHTGELFF.

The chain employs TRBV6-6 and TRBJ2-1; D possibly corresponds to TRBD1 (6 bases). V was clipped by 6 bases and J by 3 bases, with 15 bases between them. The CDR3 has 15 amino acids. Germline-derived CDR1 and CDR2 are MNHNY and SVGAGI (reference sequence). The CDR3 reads CASSHPTGSYNEQFF. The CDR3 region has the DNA TGTGCCAGCAGCCACCCAACAGGGAGCTACAATGAGCAGTTCTTC.